These 4 T cell receptor beta chains originate from one sample sequenced in a study of T cell responses to AZD1222 COVID-19 vaccine. Only in-frame clones appear in the TCRdb table, and some are missing; sequencing was by immunoSEQ multiplex PCR. The sample contains under 150,000 clones, around 85% of which appear only once. The source was peripheral blood, collected 28 days after the second dose of the MenACWY control vaccine. Source of these receptors: an adult who received the MenACWY meningococcal vaccine as a control.

This clone was recorded a few times. The J gene is TRBJ2-1, the V gene TRBV9; 9 bases match TRBD2. The CDR3 sequence is 15 residues long. CDR1 is SGDLS and CDR2 is YYNGEE in the germline V gene. The V and J ends lost 0 bases and 9 bases, in that order; junction bases with no gene match: 7. CDR3 DNA sequence: TGTGCCAGCAGCGTAGGGGCTAGCGGGATTGGTGAGCAGTTCTTC. This encodes CASSVGASGIGEQFF.

In this sample, this clone turned up a few times. The chain joins TRBV7-2 to TRBJ1-1, with 9 bases aligning to TRBD1. Germline lookup yields CDR1 SGHTA and CDR2 FQGNSA. V shed 3 bases, J shed 1 base, and the junction held 3 bases outside the gene matches. This CDR3 has 15 amino acids. The chain's CDR3 is CASSFTGGGNTEAFF. The CDR3 DNA is TGTGCCAGCAGCTTTACAGGGGGCGGGAACACTGAAGCTTTCTTT.

V usage is TRBV19 and J usage is TRBJ1-1, with a possible D match to TRBD1 (6 bases). Per germline, CDR1 LNHDA and CDR2 SQIVND (reference sequence). There are 15 residues in the CDR3. V lost 8 bases to trimming and J lost 4 bases, with 20 bases between them. As DNA, the CDR3 is TGTGCCAGTGGGCAAGGGGGGAGGGGTACCACTGAAGCTTTCTTT. Its translation: CASGQGGRGTTEAFF. The full variable domain, completed using reference TRBV19 and TRBJ1-1, is DGGITQSPKYLFRKEGQNVTLSCEQNLNHDAMYWYRQDPGQGLRLIYYSQIVNDFQKGDIAEGYSVSREKKESFPLTVTSAQKNPTAFYLCASGQGGRGTTEAFFGQGTRLTVV.

The chain links TRBV7-2 to TRBJ1-5, with D hard to call. The CDR3 spans 13 residues. V shed 1 base and J shed 5 bases, with 6 bases lying between them. Looked up from germline, CDR1 is SGHTA and CDR2 is FQGNSA. Here the CDR3 DNA reads TGTGCCAGCAGCTTAGACAGTGATCAGCCCCAGCATTTT. The encoded protein is CASSLDSDQPQHF.